This paragraph covers one T cell receptor beta chain sequence. Its specificity is not known. The sample belongs to a study of OX40 agonist ivuxolimab in advanced cancers. Study-wide context: Anti-PD-1, anti-PD-L1 or anti-CTLA-4 therapy given earlier was allowed, and around 40% had some.

General study results and limits: In general, CD8+ T cells held more expanded clones than CD4+ did, on average. At 0.1 to 3.0 mg/kg, CD4+ and CD8+ blood T cells expanded clonally by week 6.

Assay: immunoSEQ multiplex PCR; the TCRdb copy retains only in-frame clones and omits some. The sample includes about 98,000 clones, 88% of them seen just once. The clonotype comes from an adult with an advanced solid tumor such as melanoma, head and neck, liver or kidney cancer. Sequencing used CD4+ or CD8+ T cells sorted from blood, obtained in a trial of the OX40 agonist ivuxolimab.

The DNA of the CDR3 is TGTGCCAGTAGTATGACAGGGGGCAATCAGCCCCAGCATTTT. Translation gives CASSMTGGNQPQHF. The rearrangement uses TRBV19 and TRBJ1-5; 8 bases fit TRBD1. V was pared by 3 bases and J by 2 bases, with 0 bases of the junction left unmatched. The CDR3 extends over 14 amino acids. Germline V lookup: CDR1 LNHDA, CDR2 SQIVND (reference sequence).